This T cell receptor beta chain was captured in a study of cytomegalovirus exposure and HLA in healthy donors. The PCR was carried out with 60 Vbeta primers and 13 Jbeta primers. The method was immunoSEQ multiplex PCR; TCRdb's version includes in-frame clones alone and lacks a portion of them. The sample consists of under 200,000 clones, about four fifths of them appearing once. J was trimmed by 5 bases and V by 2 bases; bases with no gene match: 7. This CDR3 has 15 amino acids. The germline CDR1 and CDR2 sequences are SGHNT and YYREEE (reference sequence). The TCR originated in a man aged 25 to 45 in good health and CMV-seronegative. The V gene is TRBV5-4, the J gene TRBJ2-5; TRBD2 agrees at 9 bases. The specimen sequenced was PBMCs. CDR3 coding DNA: TGTGCCAGCAGCTTAGCGGGGGGTTTAGGGGAGACCCAGTACTTC. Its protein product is CASSLAGGLGETQYF.